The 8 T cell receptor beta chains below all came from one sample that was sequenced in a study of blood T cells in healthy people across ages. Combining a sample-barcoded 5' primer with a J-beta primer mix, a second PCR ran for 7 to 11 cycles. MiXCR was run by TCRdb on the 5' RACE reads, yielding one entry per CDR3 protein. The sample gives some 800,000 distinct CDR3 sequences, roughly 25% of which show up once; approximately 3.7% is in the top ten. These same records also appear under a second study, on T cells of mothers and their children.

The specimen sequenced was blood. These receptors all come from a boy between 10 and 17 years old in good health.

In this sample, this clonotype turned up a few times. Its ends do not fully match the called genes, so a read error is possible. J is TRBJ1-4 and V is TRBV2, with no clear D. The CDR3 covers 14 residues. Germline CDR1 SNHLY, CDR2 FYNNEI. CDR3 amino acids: CAGSVSGANEKLFF. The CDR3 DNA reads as TGTGCCGGCAGTGTTTCAGGAGCTAATGAAAAACTGTTTTTT.

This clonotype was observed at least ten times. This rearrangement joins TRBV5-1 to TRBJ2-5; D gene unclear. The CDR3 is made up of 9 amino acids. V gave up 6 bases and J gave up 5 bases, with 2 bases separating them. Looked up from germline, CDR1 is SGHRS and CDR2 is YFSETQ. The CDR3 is CASTETQYF. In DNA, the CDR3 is TGCGCCAGCACGGAGACCCAGTACTTC.

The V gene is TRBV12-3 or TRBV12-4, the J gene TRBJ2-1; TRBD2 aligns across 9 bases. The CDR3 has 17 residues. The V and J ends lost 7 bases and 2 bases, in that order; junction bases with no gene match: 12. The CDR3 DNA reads TGTGCCAGCAATCCCGGTGGGCGGGAGGGCCCCTACAATGAGCAGTTCTTC. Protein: CASNPGGREGPYNEQFF.

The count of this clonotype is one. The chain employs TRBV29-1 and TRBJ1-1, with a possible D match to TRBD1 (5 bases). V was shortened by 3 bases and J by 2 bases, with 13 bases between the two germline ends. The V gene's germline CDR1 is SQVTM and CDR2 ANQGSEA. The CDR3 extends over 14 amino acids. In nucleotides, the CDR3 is TGCAGCGTTGACAGGGATGCCTCTAACACTGAAGCTTTCTTT. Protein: CSVDRDASNTEAFF.

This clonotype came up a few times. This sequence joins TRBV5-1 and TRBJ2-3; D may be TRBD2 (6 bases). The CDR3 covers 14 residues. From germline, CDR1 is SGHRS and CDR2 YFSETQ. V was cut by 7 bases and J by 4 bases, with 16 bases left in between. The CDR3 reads CASALRLAADTQYF. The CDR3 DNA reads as TGCGCCAGCGCCTTGAGGTTAGCGGCAGATACGCAGTATTTT.

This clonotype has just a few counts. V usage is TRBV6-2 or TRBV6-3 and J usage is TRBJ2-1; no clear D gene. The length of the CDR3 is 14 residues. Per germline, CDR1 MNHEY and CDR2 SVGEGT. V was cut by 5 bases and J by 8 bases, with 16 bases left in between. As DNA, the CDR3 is TGTGCCAGCAGTCTACAAACTCTAGGGTATGAGCAGTTCTTC. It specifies CASSLQTLGYEQFF.

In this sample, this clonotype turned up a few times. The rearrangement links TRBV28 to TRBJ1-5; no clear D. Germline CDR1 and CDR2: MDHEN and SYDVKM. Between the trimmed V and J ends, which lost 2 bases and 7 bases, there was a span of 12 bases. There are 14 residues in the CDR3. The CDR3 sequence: CASSLIRVGQPQHF. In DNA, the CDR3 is TGTGCCAGCAGTTTAATTCGAGTAGGGCAGCCCCAGCATTTT.

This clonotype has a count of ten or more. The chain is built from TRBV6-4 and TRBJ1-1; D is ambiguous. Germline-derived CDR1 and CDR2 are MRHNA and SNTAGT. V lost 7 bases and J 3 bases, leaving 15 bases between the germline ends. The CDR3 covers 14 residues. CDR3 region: CASTPWGIDTEAFF. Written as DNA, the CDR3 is TGTGCCAGCACCCCGTGGGGTATAGACACTGAAGCTTTCTTT.